A selection of T cell receptor beta chains follows, all from one sample in a study of OX40 agonist ivuxolimab in advanced cancers. Sequencing was performed with immunoSEQ multiplex PCR; in TCRdb, only in-frame clones are kept and a portion is missing. The data hold 50,000 to 70,000 clones, with approximately 82% observed a single time. Sequencing used CD4+ or CD8+ T cells sorted from blood, obtained in a trial of the OX40 agonist ivuxolimab. The receptors were sampled from an adult with an advanced solid tumor such as melanoma, head and neck, liver or kidney cancer. CDR3s leave out the opening cysteine and the closing phenylalanine or tryptophan. Fields, in order: V gene, clone size, J gene, CDR3 protein. The size of a clone is reported for some rows only, either as once, few or many, or as a class for expanded clones.

>TRBV7-3|NA|TRBJ2-2
ASSPQGAGELF
>TRBV10-3|NA|TRBJ2-7
ATTGDTYEQY
>TRBV7-8|once|TRBJ2-5
ASSLRLAQETQY
>TRBV4-3|NA|TRBJ2-3
ASSQETGGYTQY
>TRBV19|NA|TRBJ2-1
ASSNFGNEQF
>TRBV5-6|once|TRBJ2-1
ASSLTRTGTLGDEQF
>TRBV5-8|NA|TRBJ1-3
ASSLGTVFSGNTIY
>TRBV18|once|TRBJ2-6
ASLTSLSGANVLT
>TRBV11-1|NA|TRBJ1-4
ASSAETGNEKLF
>TRBV5-8|NA|TRBJ2-2
ASSFLVAATGELF
>TRBV7-2|NA|TRBJ2-3
ASSLVAGDTDTQY
>TRBV6-5|once|TRBJ2-5
ASSYSSRAQGETQY
>TRBV11-2|NA|TRBJ1-2
ASSSSDRASYGYT
>TRBV11-3|NA|TRBJ2-2
ASSLWGSTTGELF
>TRBV18|NA|TRBJ2-1
ASSPGAENYNEQF
>TRBV5-8|NA|TRBJ1-5
ASSYQTGTDSNQPQH
>TRBV25-1|NA|TRBJ1-6
ASADRTRFSGSPLH
>TRBV5-1|NA|TRBJ2-7
ASSLGGGAGEYYEQY
>TRBV7-9|medium-sized|TRBJ2-7
ASSPRGRREQY
>TRBV5-1|NA|TRBJ2-7
ASSGTGDNYEQY
>TRBV7-9|NA|TRBJ1-1
ASSLVVLNTEAF
>TRBV15|NA|TRBJ2-7
ATNPGRDYEQY
>TRBV2|NA|TRBJ1-1
ASSVAEDTEAF
>TRBV19|NA|TRBJ1-6
ASSTRQGNRMDSPLH